This paragraph reports one TCR beta chain. This record comes from a study of blood T cell repertoires in COVID-19. About the study: Researchers got acute and convalescent COVID-19 samples from the United States, Italy and Spain. The cDNA or gDNA used as material had been derived from T cells, B-cell-depleted T cells, or PBMCs.

From germline, CDR1 is SGHTA and CDR2 FQGNSA. The CDR3 is 15 residues long. V shed 1 base and J shed 0 bases, with 10 bases lying between them. Under the authors' procedure: Reference gene primers were amplified, and this amplification served to estimate nucleated cell counts. Produced via immunoSEQ multiplex PCR; TCRdb's table is partial and in-frame only. Clone size and the V and J calls come from that table; the DNA yielded D and trimming. The sample shows fewer than 25,000 clones, about nine tenths of them seen only once. Sequenced sample: peripheral blood. This rearrangement joins TRBV7-2 to TRBJ2-7, with no clear D. The source is a man between 65 and 80 years old with acute or convalescent COVID-19. CDR3 nucleotides: TGTGCCAGCAGCTTAGACCCCATGGCCTCCTACGAGCAGTACTTC. Translating gives CASSLDPMASYEQYF. Full variable domain (remainder filled in from reference TRBV7-2 and TRBJ2-7): GAGVSQSPSNKVTEKGKDVELRCDPISGHTALYWYRQSLGQGLEFLIYFQGNSAPDKSGLPSDRFSAERTGGSVSTLTIQRTQQEDSAVYLCASSLDPMASYEQYFGPGTRLTVT.